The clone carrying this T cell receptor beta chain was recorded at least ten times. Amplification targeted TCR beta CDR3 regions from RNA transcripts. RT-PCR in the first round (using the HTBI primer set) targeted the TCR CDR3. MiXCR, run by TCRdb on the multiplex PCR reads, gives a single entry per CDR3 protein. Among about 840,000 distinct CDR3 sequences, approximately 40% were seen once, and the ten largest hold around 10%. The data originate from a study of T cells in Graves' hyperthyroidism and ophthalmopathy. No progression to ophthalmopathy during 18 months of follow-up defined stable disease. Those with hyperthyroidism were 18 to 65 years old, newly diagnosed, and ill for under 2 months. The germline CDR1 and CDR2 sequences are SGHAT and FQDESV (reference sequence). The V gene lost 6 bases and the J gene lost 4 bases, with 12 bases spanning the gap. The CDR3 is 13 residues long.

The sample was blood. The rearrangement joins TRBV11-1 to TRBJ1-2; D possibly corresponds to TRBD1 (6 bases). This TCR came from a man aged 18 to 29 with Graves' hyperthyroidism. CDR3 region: CASSQPGAYGYTF. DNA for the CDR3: TGTGCCAGCAGTCAACCGGGGGCCTATGGCTACACCTTC.